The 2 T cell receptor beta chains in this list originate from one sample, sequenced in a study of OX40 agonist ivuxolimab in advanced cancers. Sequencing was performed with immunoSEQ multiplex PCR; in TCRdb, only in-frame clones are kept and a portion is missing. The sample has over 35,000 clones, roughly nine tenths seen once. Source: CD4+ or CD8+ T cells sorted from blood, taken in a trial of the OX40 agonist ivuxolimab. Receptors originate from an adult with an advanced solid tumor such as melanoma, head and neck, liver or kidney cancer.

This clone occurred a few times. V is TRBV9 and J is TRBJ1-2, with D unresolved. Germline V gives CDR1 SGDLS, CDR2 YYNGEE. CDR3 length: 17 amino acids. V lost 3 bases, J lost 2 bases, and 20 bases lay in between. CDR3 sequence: CASSDSIDVTPNYGYTF. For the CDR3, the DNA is TGTGCCAGCAGCGACAGTATAGATGTCACGCCCAACTATGGCTACACCTTC.

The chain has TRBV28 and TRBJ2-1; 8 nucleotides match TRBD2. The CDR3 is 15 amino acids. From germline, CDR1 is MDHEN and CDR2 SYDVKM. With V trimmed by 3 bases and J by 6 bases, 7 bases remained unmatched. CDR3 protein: CASSFDSGEFNEQFF. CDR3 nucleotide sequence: TGTGCCAGCAGTTTCGATAGCGGGGAATTCAATGAGCAGTTCTTC.